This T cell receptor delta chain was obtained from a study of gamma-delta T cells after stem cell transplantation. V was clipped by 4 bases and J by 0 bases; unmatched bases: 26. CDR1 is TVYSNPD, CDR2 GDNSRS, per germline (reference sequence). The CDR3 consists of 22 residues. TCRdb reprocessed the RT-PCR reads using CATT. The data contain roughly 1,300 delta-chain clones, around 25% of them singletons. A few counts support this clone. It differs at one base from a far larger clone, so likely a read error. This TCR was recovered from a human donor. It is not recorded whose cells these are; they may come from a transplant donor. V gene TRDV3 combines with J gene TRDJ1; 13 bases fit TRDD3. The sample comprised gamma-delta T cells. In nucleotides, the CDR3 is TGTGCCTCGGGGCTTGACCCTAGTACTGGGGGATACGATTGGGCGGACACCGATAAACTCATCTTT. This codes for CASGLDPSTGGYDWADTDKLIF.